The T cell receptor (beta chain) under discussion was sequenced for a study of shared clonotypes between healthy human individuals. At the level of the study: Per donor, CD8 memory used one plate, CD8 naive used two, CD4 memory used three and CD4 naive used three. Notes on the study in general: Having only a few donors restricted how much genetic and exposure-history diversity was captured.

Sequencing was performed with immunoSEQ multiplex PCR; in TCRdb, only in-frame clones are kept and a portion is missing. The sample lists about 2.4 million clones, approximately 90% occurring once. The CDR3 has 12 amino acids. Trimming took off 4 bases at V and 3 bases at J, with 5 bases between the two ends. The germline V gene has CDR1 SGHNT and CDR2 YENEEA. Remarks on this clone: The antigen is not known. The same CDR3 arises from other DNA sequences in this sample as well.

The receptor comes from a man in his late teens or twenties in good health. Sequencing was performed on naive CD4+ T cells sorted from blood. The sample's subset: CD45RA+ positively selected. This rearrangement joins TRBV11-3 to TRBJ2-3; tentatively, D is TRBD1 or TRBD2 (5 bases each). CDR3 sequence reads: CASSWGTDTQYF. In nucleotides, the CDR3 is TGTGCCAGCAGCTGGGGGACAGATACGCAGTATTTT. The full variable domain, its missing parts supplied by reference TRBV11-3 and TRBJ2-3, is EAGVVQSPRYKIIEKKQPVAFWCNPISGHNTLYWYLQNLGQGPELLIRYENEEAVDDSQLPKDRFSAERLKGVDSTLKIQPAELGDSAVYLCASSWGTDTQYFGPGTRLTVL.